The clone carrying this T cell receptor (beta chain) was counted at least ten times. As yet, its antigen is unknown. The CDR3 is made up of 12 amino acids. Germline CDR1 SGHAT, CDR2 FQNNGV. The V end was cut by 5 bases, the J end by 6 bases, with 8 bases between. Amplification targeted TCR beta CDR3 regions from RNA transcripts. Researchers ran a first-round RT-PCR on the TCR CDR3 using the HTBI primer set. MiXCR was run by TCRdb on the multiplex PCR reads, yielding one entry per CDR3 protein. Of hundreds of thousands of distinct CDR3 sequences in the sample, roughly 15% were seen once. This sample is drawn from a study of T cells in Graves' hyperthyroidism and ophthalmopathy. Study results and caveats: Blood held most thyroid clonotypes expanded above 0.001 frequency.

Material: blood. The receptor was derived from a woman aged 40 to 55 with Graves' hyperthyroidism. V usage is TRBV11-2 and J usage is TRBJ2-1; tentatively, D is TRBD1 (5 bases). The CDR3 coding sequence is TGTGCCAGCAGCCATCAGGGCAATGAGCAGTTCTTC. It codes for CASSHQGNEQFF.